The 4 T cell receptor beta chains below come from one sample, sequenced in a study of radiotherapy plus CTLA-4 blockade in lung cancer. Some clones are missing from TCRdb's copy, which holds only in-frame ones; the method was immunoSEQ multiplex PCR. The sample yields tens of thousands of clones, around 85% seen once. The material sequenced was peripheral blood, taken from a patient treated with radiotherapy plus ipilimumab. The receptors come from a human donor with non-small cell lung cancer who had a complete response to radiotherapy plus ipilimumab.

V and J are TRBV11-2 and TRBJ2-3; D is undetermined. Germline values: CDR1 SGHAT, CDR2 FQNNGV. V was cut by 1 base and J by 6 bases, with 2 bases left in between. The CDR3 covers 11 residues. The CDR3 nucleotides are TGTGCCAGCAGCTTAGCGGATACGCAGTATTTT. Translation: CASSLADTQYF.

J is TRBJ1-2 and V is TRBV7-2, with 7 nucleotides matching TRBD1. There are 12 residues in the CDR3. Germline CDR1 is SGHTA and CDR2 is FQGNSA. CDR3 protein: CASRGTVDGYTF. Written as DNA, the CDR3 is TGTGCATCCCGGGGGACAGTGGATGGCTACACCTTC.

This clone has just a few counts. This chain links TRBV6-6 with TRBJ1-2; possibly TRBD1 for D (5 bases). There are 11 residues in the CDR3. V was pared by 2 bases and J by 11 bases, with 9 bases between. Germline lookup yields CDR1 MNHNY and CDR2 SVGAGI (reference sequence). CDR3 protein: CASSYMGGYTF. CDR3 nucleotide sequence: TGTGCCAGCAGTTACATGGGGGGGTACACCTTC.

This sequence joins TRBV5-1 and TRBJ1-4, with D perhaps TRBD1 (5 bases). Germline V lookup: CDR1 SGHRS, CDR2 YFSETQ. The CDR3 length is 14 residues. V was shortened by 1 base and J by 8 bases, with 12 bases between the two germline ends. CDR3 in amino acids: CASSLQQGREKLFF. In DNA, the CDR3 is TGCGCCAGCAGCTTGCAGCAGGGTCGAGAAAAACTGTTTTTT.